There are many counts of the clone carrying this TCR beta chain. Its antigen is currently unknown. Healthy Caucasians supplied all donations. This sample is drawn from a study of identical twins. The V end was cut by 0 bases, the J end by 7 bases, with 9 bases between. CDR3 length equals 13 residues. Germline CDR1 is SQVTM and CDR2 is ANQGSEA. The study, taken as a whole, reports: Partly confounded zero-insertion analyses could result from invariant MAIT and iNKT cells. Modelling underestimated the level of out-of-frame TCR alpha sharing observed in monozygotic twins.

Template switching (which added a universal primer site) was used, and cDNA carried unique molecular identifiers. Each CDR3 protein is one row after TCRdb ran MiXCR on the 5' RACE reads. This table holds approximately 670,000 distinct CDR3 sequences, approximately 6.1% found once. Sequencing was carried out using naive T cells sorted from blood. The rearrangement joins TRBV29-1 to TRBJ1-4, with D perhaps TRBD1 (5 bases). The source is a man aged 18 to 29 in good health. The CDR3, as DNA: TGCAGCGTTGAAGATCTCGACAGTGAAAAACTGTTTTTT. Its translation is CSVEDLDSEKLFF.